This T cell receptor beta chain was observed in a study of blood T cells in healthy people across ages. The study recruited healthy Caucasian donors from Russia who were aged about 6 to 95. With a J-beta primer mix and a sample-barcoded 5' primer, a second PCR ran roughly 6 to 12 cycles. Each cDNA molecule was tagged by a template-switch adaptor that had 12 random nucleotides. TCRdb re-analysed the 5' RACE reads in MiXCR, keeping a single row per CDR3 protein. This sample yields 870,000 or so distinct CDR3 sequences, of which around 26% are seen a single time; 15% to 20% belongs to the top ten. This clonotype was picked up a small number of times. V lost 4 bases to trimming and J lost 8 bases, with 14 bases between them. Germline values: CDR1 MNHEY, CDR2 SVGAGI. This CDR3 is 14 amino acids long.

The rearrangement links TRBV6-5 to TRBJ1-4; D remains ambiguous. Sequencing input: blood. This TCR was recovered from a woman aged 80 or older in good health. For the CDR3, the DNA is TGTGCCAGCAGTTCCCTACGCCCTACGGAAAAACTGTTTTTT. It specifies CASSSLRPTEKLFF.